The following is a T cell receptor (beta chain) sequence with its context. Its antigen remains unknown. The CDR3 is 13 residues long. From germline, CDR1 is MNHNY and CDR2 SVGAGI (reference sequence). Unmatched junction bases numbered 2, after V lost 11 bases and J lost 2 bases. The data stem from a study of cytomegalovirus exposure and HLA in healthy donors. Study-wide background: Counted in an early data release were roughly 81 million unique TCRs from HLA-typed donors. Genotyping of 398 donors showed that 80% to 85% belonged to the Caucasian-associated ancestry cluster.

Study-level points and caveats: Earlier analysis yielded a pattern in which most TCR beta V segments were productive about 90% or about 30% of the time.

PCR primers comprised 60 Vbeta and 13 Jbeta primers. Per the original data handling: An analysis performed later counted about 80 million unique TCR beta chains (approximately 10 million of them shared). Profiled with immunoSEQ multiplex PCR; TCRdb holds only in-frame clones, not every one. V and J calls and clone size are those listed in that table; D and trimming were worked out from the DNA. This table holds over 100,000 clones, around 78% found once. The source of this sequence is a woman aged 25-40 years in good health and CMV-seropositive. This sequence joins TRBV6-6 and TRBJ2-3, with TRBD2 identical over 12 bases. Sequenced material: PBMCs. This CDR3 reads CAASGGATDTQYF. The CDR3 coding sequence is TGTGCCGCTAGCGGGGGGGCCACAGATACGCAGTATTTT.